This T cell receptor beta chain is drawn from a study of T cell changes during pregnancy in multiple sclerosis (dated by TCRdb to the late 2010s). General notes on the study: Changes in the T cell repertoire over the course of pregnancy were examined in this study in women with multiple sclerosis.

With regard to this clone: Its antigen remains undetermined. There are no base qualities to consult, and no much larger clone falls within one base.

Trimming costs V 1 base and J 6 bases, and their ends lie 18 bases apart. The germline V gene provides CDR1 MGHRA and CDR2 YSYEKL. There are 16 amino acids in the CDR3, from cysteine to phenylalanine inclusive. Just CDR3 DNA is preserved here, 48 bases in frame from base 1. The receptor library was made with the immunoSEQ multiplex PCR assay. Held by TCRdb, this immuneACCESS table contains in-frame sequences only and omits some clones. Under half of the omission traces to an unresolved V gene where checked; the cause of the rest is unknown. Present in this sample are around 100,000 clones, roughly 90% of which were seen just once. The ten largest clones take up less than 4% of the sample.

The chain is encoded by TRBV4-1 joined to TRBJ1-1; a tentative D match to TRBD1 spans 5 bases. This specimen was peripheral blood, taken after pregnancy. This clonotype originated in a female donor with multiple sclerosis, enrolled in a pregnancy study. In nucleotides, the sequence is TGCGCCAGCAGCCAAGTAACGCCAGGGTTAAGTTCTGAAGCTTTCTTT. Its protein reads: CASSQVTPGLSSEAFF.